The 21 T cell receptor beta chains in this list originate from one sample, sequenced in a study of identical twins. In TCRdb, the 5' RACE reads were re-called with MiXCR into one record per CDR3 protein. The sample contains around 230,000 distinct CDR3 sequences, roughly 7.1% of which appear only once. This sample also belongs to another study, concerning T cells expressing NK-cell markers.

Sequencing was performed on CD8+ T cells sorted from blood. These receptors were collected from a young woman in good health.

This clonotype was picked up many times. The chain recombines TRBV12-3 or TRBV12-4 with TRBJ2-3, with D maybe TRBD2 (5 bases). V was trimmed by 3 bases and J by 1 base, leaving 8 bases between them. This CDR3 has 14 residues. The CDR3: CASSLEARTDTQYF. Here the CDR3 DNA reads TGTGCCAGCAGTTTGGAGGCTCGCACAGATACGCAGTATTTT.

CDR3 sequence reads: CASSLAGPGHTEAFF. DNA for the CDR3: TGTGCCAGCAGCTTAGCAGGGCCCGGACACACTGAAGCTTTCTTT. The V call is TRBV7-6, the J call TRBJ1-1, with no clear D. CDR1 is SGHVS and CDR2 is FNYEAQ in the germline V gene. This CDR3 spans 15 amino acids. The V end lost 0 bases, the J end lost 3 bases, and 11 bases lay between the germline ends.

The genes are TRBV15 and TRBJ2-7; D gene uncertain. CDR1 is LNHNV and CDR2 is YYDKDF in the germline V gene (reference sequence). The CDR3 covers 11 residues. Trimming left V 3 bases short and J 3 bases short, with 3 bases between. CDR3 sequence: CATSRGYEQYF. DNA for the CDR3: TGTGCCACCAGCAGGGGCTACGAGCAGTACTTC. Filled out from reference TRBV15 and TRBJ2-7, the complete variable domain reads DAMVIQNPRYQVTQFGKPVTLSCSQTLNHNVMYWYQQKSSQAPKLLFHYYDKDFNNEADTPDNFQSRRPNTSFCFLDIRSPGLGDTAMYLCATSRGYEQYFGPGTRLTVT.

Only a few counts were recorded for this clonotype. The rearrangement uses TRBV30 and TRBJ2-5; D not resolved. Germline CDR1 GTSNPN, CDR2 SVGIG (reference sequence). This CDR3 comprises 10 residues. V was trimmed by 1 base and J by 6 bases, leaving 3 bases between them. DNA of the CDR3: TGTGCCTGGAGTGAACAGACCCAGTACTTC. Encoded protein: CAWSEQTQYF.

The chain joins TRBV15 to TRBJ2-7; D remains unclear. CDR1 is LNHNV, CDR2 YYDKDF, per germline (reference sequence). V was clipped by 1 base and J by 3 bases, with 10 bases between them. The CDR3 loop spans 14 amino acids. The CDR3 sequence: CATSRATQLYEQYF. The CDR3 DNA is TGTGCCACCAGCAGAGCCACACAGCTCTACGAGCAGTACTTC.

This clonotype was seen a few times. The CDR3 nucleotides are TGTGCCAGCAGCCTACTGGTGGGCCCAGGGGGTCCTTATGGCAATGGCTACACCTTC. Encoded protein: CASSLLVGPGGPYGNGYTF. The chain employs TRBV2 and TRBJ1-2, with 7 bases aligning to TRBD1. The CDR3 is 19 residues long. Per the germline V gene, CDR1 is SNHLY and CDR2 is FYNNEI. Trimming took 6 bases from V and 6 from J; bases not matched to a gene: 25.

This clonotype was recorded many times. V usage is TRBV9 and J usage is TRBJ1-3; perhaps TRBD1 as D (6 bases). Germline V CDR1 and CDR2: SGDLS, YYNGEE. The ends were cut back, 3 bases at V and 0 bases at J, with 13 bases in the middle. The CDR3 runs to 16 residues. This chain's CDR3 is CASSDRTDLSGNTIYF. Written as DNA, the CDR3 is TGTGCCAGCAGCGACCGGACAGACCTCTCTGGAAACACCATATATTTT.

This clonotype was recorded at least ten times. The genes are TRBV7-9 and TRBJ1-2; tentative D call: TRBD1 (5 bases). V shed 4 bases and J shed 3 bases, with 12 bases lying between them. The germline V gene encodes CDR1 SEHNR and CDR2 FQNEAQ (reference sequence). The CDR3 extends over 14 amino acids. Here the CDR3 DNA reads TGTGCCAGCAGCTCCTCGGCAGGGCACTATGGCTACACCTTC. It yields the protein CASSSSAGHYGYTF.

In its sample, this clonotype was seen many times. The V gene is TRBV5-1, the J gene TRBJ2-3; 7 nucleotides match TRBD2. The junction had 8 bases not matched to a gene; V was cut back by 2 bases and J by 2 bases. Germline CDR1 reads SGHRS; CDR2 reads YFSETQ. The CDR3 is 16 residues long. In nucleotides, the CDR3 is TGCGCCAGCAGCTTTTACCCAGCGGGGAACACAGATACGCAGTATTTT. This gives the protein CASSFYPAGNTDTQYF.

This clonotype was observed many times. The chain joins TRBV12-3 or TRBV12-4 to TRBJ1-4; D is undetermined. The CDR3 runs to 12 residues. The V end was cut by 5 bases, the J end by 7 bases, with 8 bases between. CDR3 sequence: CASSPDVEKLFF. The CDR3 nucleotides read TGTGCCAGCAGTCCGGACGTTGAAAAACTGTTTTTT.

The J gene is TRBJ2-5, the V gene TRBV11-2; 8 nucleotides line up with TRBD2. The CDR3 is 14 amino acids. V trimming: 5 bases; J trimming: 4 bases; junction bases outside the gene matches: 6. The germline V gene encodes CDR1 SGHAT and CDR2 FQNNGV. CDR3 nucleotide sequence: TGTGCCAGCAGCCGGGGGGGGGGCGTAGAGACCCAGTACTTC. This gives the protein CASSRGGGVETQYF.

This clonotype was detected only a few times. The CDR3 sequence: CASSPYSGEETQYF. DNA of the CDR3: TGTGCCAGCAGTCCATATAGCGGGGAAGAGACCCAGTACTTC. The gene calls are TRBV27 and TRBJ2-5; 8 bases are a match to TRBD2. CDR3 length equals 14 residues. CDR1 and CDR2 (germline): MNHEY, SMNVEV (reference sequence). V lost 5 bases and J lost 3; bases outside the gene matches: 5.

Many counts were recorded for this clonotype. The CDR3 sequence is CASSLSPGSPGELFF. The CDR3 bases are TGTGCCAGCAGTTTATCACCCGGGAGTCCCGGGGAGCTGTTTTTT. This sequence joins TRBV27 and TRBJ2-2, with D maybe TRBD2 (6 bases). Germline V gene data show CDR1 as MNHEY and CDR2 as SMNVEV (reference sequence). V gave up 0 bases and J gave up 6 bases, with 11 bases separating them. CDR3 length: 15 amino acids.

The chain links TRBV5-6 to TRBJ2-7; 8 nucleotides agree with TRBD1. Germline V gene sequence: CDR1 SGHDT, CDR2 YYEEEE. Trimming cost V 0 bases and J 5 bases; bases outside gene matches: 10. The CDR3 consists of 16 residues. The CDR3 reads CASSLGLTGGIHEQYF. CDR3 bases: TGTGCCAGCAGCTTGGGCCTCACAGGGGGGATCCACGAGCAGTACTTC.

This clonotype was detected ten times or more. The rearrangement links TRBV2 to TRBJ1-1; possibly TRBD1 for D (5 bases). Germline CDR1 SNHLY, CDR2 FYNNEI. This CDR3 is built from 15 residues. V lost 3 bases, J lost 1 base, and 12 bases lay in between. The CDR3 protein is CASSEVGDWNTEAFF. Here the CDR3 DNA reads TGTGCCAGCAGTGAGGTAGGGGACTGGAACACTGAAGCTTTCTTT.

The sample holds a few counts of this clonotype. J is TRBJ2-5 and V is TRBV2, with TRBD2 matching 8 bases. CDR1 and CDR2 from the germline V gene are SNHLY and FYNNEI. V was clipped by 3 bases and J by 5 bases; unmatched bases: 2. CDR3 length: 13 residues. The CDR3 DNA reads as TGTGCCAGCAGTGAGGTAGCGGGGGAGACCCAGTACTTC. This gives the protein CASSEVAGETQYF.

This clonotype was detected only a few times. The chain couples TRBV5-5 to TRBJ2-5; TRBD1 matches at 7 bases. There are 15 residues in the CDR3. CDR1 and CDR2 from the germline V gene are SGHKS and YYEKEE (reference sequence). V lost 4 bases, J lost 5 bases, and 11 bases stayed unmatched. The CDR3 region has the DNA TGTGCCAGCAGCGTCACACAGGGGAAGGGCGAGACCCAGTACTTC. Translation gives CASSVTQGKGETQYF.

This chain uses TRBV2 with TRBJ1-2, with 9 positions matching TRBD1. V dropped 2 bases and J dropped 2; count of bases not matched to a gene: 3. This CDR3 contains 15 residues. CDR1 and CDR2 from the germline V gene are SNHLY and FYNNEI. In DNA, the CDR3 is TGTGCCAGCAGTGAACGGGGACAGGGCAACTATGGCTACACCTTC. Amino acid sequence: CASSERGQGNYGYTF.

The chain couples TRBV27 to TRBJ1-5; 8 positions match TRBD1. From germline, CDR1 is MNHEY and CDR2 SMNVEV (reference sequence). V lost 6 bases, J lost 2 bases, and 6 bases stayed unmatched. The length of the CDR3 is 15 residues. The CDR3, as DNA: TGTGCCAGCAGGCTAGGACAGGGACGCAATCAGCCCCAGCATTTT. Translating gives CASRLGQGRNQPQHF.

This clonotype has at least ten counts. V gene TRBV7-8 combines with J gene TRBJ2-1, with D possibly matching TRBD2 (6 bases). This CDR3 spans 15 amino acids. Between the trimmed V and J ends, which lost 5 bases and 5 bases, there was a span of 16 bases. The germline V gene has CDR1 SGHVS and CDR2 FQNEAQ. The CDR3 protein is CASSITRGNHNEQFF. The CDR3 coding sequence is TGTGCCAGCAGCATCACCCGCGGGAACCACAATGAGCAGTTCTTC.

This clonotype was counted between two and nine times. The CDR3 sequence is CQASSTQGAGGYTF. CDR3 DNA sequence: TGCCAAGCGTCCTCAACCCAGGGGGCTGGCGGCTACACCTTC. The chain employs TRBV29-1 and TRBJ1-2; 8 bases agree with TRBD1. The CDR3 totals 14 residues. The germline V gene encodes CDR1 SQVTM and CDR2 ANQGSEA.